Below, one T cell receptor (beta chain) is given with its context. There are a few counts of this clone. The antigen it recognizes is unknown. The sample holds no much larger clone one base away, and base qualities are not on file. These data belong to a study of a mutant IDH1 vaccine in newly diagnosed glioma (dated by TCRdb to the early 2020s). At the level of the whole study: Eight vaccinations were administered to patients in weeks 1, 3, 5, 7, 11, 15, 19 and 23, corresponding to visits V03 through V10. In the chemotherapy-containing groups, vaccination started alongside temozolomide cycles, whereas in patients who had radiotherapy alone it started 4-6 weeks after radiotherapy. Of the approximately 32 treated patients, 62.5% were male and around 40% were female, and the mean age was roughly 38 years. Prior to enrollment, standard therapy consisting of radiotherapy alone, temozolomide alone, or radiochemotherapy with temozolomide had been administered to patients, with the combination being received by most patients. Six visits were used for peripheral blood collection: V03 (baseline), V05, V07, V10, V12 and V13. Longitudinal TCRB deep sequencing was done for 25 treated patients, wherever samples were available for exploratory analyses.

The germline V and J ends show losses of 4 bases and 4 bases respectively, and no gene match explains 6 bases of the junction. The cysteine opens and the phenylalanine closes a CDR3 of 15 amino acids. CDR3 DNA only is kept here, 45 bases in frame from base 1. CDR1 and CDR2, per the germline V gene, are SNHLY and FYNNEI. Study-wide findings and limitations: Immune responses induced by the vaccine were seen in roughly 95% of patients across multiple MHC alleles. Changes in the top peripheral T cell clonotypes picked up by TCRB sequencing did not appear to be linked to pseudoprogression. The authors noted that analyses of patient blood samples could not be reproduced because of sample limitations. PBMC samples for TCRB deep sequencing were selected based on availability.

Libraries were constructed by the immunoSEQ multiplex PCR assay. Rearranged TCR beta chain sequences were amplified using the hsTCRB Kit according to the manufacturer's protocol. TCRB libraries were sequenced on an Illumina MiSeq. The study's processing was this. The kit vendor's proprietary platform handled demultiplexing, trimming and gene mapping. TCRdb carries this immuneACCESS record with in-frame sequences only. Its versions omit some clonotypes, under half of them owing to an unresolved V gene in the studies checked, with the rest unexplained. Clone size and V and J calls were adopted from that table, with D and trimming inferred from the DNA. The sample records tens of thousands of clones, around 87% of which are singletons. The ten largest clonotypes hold about 1.4% of the sample. The time point label on this specimen signifies: week 23, last vaccination. Every vaccine dose consisted of 300 ug of a 20-mer mutant IDH1 peptide in Montanide, administered subcutaneously together with topical imiquimod. Donors had newly diagnosed WHO grade 3 or 4 IDH1-mutant astrocytomas with loss of nuclear ATRX. The samples were drawn from NOA16, a multicentre, single-arm, open-label phase I trial in Germany that tested a mutant IDH1 peptide vaccine in humans for the first time. Genomic DNA for TCRB sequencing was extracted from EDTA blood using the DNeasy Blood and Tissue Kit.

Sequences were derived from PBMCs, sampled from a glioma patient whose treatment included an IDH1 peptide vaccine. The sequence was obtained from a man in his forties with glioma. The chain is encoded by TRBV2 joined to TRBJ1-2, and 10 bases in between align with TRBD1. The DNA sequence is TGTGCCAGCAGTGCCCGGGACAGGGGTACCTATGGCTACACCTTC. This translates into CASSARDRGTYGYTF. The CDR3 plus the reference TRBV2 and TRBJ1-2 genes for the other parts give the full variable domain: EPEVTQTPSHQVTQMGQEVILRCVPISNHLYFYWYRQILGQKVEFLVSFYNNEISEKSEIFDDQFSVERPDGSNFTLKIRSTKLEDSAMYFCASSARDRGTYGYTFGSGTRLTVV.